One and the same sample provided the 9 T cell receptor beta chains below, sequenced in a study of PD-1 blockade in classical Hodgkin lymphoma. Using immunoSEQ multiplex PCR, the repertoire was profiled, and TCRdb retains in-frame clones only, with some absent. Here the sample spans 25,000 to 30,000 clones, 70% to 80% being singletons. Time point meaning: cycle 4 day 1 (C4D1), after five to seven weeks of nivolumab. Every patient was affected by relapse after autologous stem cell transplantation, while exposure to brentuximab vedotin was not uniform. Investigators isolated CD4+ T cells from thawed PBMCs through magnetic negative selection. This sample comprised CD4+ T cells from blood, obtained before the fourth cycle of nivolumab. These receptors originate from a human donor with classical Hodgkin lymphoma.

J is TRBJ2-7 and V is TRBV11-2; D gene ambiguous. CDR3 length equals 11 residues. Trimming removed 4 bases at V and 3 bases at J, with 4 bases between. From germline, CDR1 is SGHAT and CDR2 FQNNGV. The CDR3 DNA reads TGTGCCAGCAGCTCGAGCTACGAGCAGTACTTC. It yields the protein CASSSSYEQYF.

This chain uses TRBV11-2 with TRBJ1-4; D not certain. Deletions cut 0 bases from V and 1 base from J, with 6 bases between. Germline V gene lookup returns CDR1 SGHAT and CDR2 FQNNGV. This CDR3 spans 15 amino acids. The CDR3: CASSLDRGTNEKLFF. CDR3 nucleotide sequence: TGTGCCAGCAGCTTAGATCGGGGAACTAATGAAAAACTGTTTTTT.

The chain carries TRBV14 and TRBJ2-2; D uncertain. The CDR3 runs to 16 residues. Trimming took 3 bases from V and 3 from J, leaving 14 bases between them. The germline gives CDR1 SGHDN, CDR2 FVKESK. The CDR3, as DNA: TGTGCCAGCAGCCAGACCCGACGGACGGACACCGGGGAGCTGTTTTTT. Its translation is CASSQTRRTDTGELFF.

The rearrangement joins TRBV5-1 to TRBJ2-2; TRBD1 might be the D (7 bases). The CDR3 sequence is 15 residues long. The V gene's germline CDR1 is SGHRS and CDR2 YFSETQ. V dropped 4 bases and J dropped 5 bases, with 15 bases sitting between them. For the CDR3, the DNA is TGCGCCAGCAGCGAAACAGGGGAGGAGACCGGGGAGCTGTTTTTT. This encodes CASSETGEETGELFF.

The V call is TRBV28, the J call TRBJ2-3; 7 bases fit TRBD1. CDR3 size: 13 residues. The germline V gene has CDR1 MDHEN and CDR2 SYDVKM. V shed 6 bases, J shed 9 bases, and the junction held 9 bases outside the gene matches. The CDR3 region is CASSRDRWETQYF. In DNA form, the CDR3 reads TGTGCCAGCAGCCGGGACAGATGGGAAACGCAGTATTTT.

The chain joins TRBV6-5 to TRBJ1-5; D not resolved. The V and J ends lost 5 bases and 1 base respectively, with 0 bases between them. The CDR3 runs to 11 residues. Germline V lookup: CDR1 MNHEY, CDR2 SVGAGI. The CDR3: CASSSNQPQHF. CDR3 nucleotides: TGTGCCAGCAGTAGCAATCAGCCCCAGCATTTT.

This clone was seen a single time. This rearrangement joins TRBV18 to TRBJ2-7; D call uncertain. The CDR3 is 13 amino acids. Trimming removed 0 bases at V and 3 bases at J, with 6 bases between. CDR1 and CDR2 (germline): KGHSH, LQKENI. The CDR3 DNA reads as TGTGCCAGCTCACCACCGGACGGCTACGAGCAGTACTTC. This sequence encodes CASSPPDGYEQYF. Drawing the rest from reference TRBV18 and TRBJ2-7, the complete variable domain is NAGVMQNPRHLVRRRGQEARLRCSPMKGHSHVYWYRQLPEEGLKFMVYLQKENIIDESGMPKERFSAEFPKEGPSILRIQQVVRGDSAAYFCASSPPDGYEQYFGPGTRLTVT.

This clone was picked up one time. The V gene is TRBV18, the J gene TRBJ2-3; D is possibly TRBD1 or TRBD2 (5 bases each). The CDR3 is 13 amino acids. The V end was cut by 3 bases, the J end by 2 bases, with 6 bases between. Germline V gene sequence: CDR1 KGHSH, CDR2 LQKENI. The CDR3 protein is CASSPGVTDTQYF. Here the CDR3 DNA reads TGTGCCAGCTCACCGGGGGTCACAGATACGCAGTATTTT. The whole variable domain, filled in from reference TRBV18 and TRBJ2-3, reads NAGVMQNPRHLVRRRGQEARLRCSPMKGHSHVYWYRQLPEEGLKFMVYLQKENIIDESGMPKERFSAEFPKEGPSILRIQQVVRGDSAAYFCASSPGVTDTQYFGPGTRLTVL.

The DNA of the CDR3 is TGTGCCAGCAGTTCCTTAGCGGGAGAAGAGACCCAGTACTTC. Translating it yields CASSSLAGEETQYF. The J gene is TRBJ2-5, the V gene TRBV6-5, with 9 bases that match TRBD2. Germline CDR1 MNHEY, CDR2 SVGAGI. The CDR3 has 14 residues. J gave up 3 bases and V 4 bases, and 3 bases lay outside the gene matches.